The T cell receptor beta chain described here comes from a study of cytomegalovirus exposure and HLA in healthy donors. The PCR was carried out with 60 Vbeta primers and 13 Jbeta primers. Profiling relied on immunoSEQ multiplex PCR, and the TCRdb table lists in-frame clones only, not all of them. The sample yields 90,000 or so clones, under 80% seen once. This CDR3 is 14 amino acids long. Trimming removed 5 bases from V and 4 bases from J; junction bases left unmatched: 7. Germline V lookup: CDR1 SEHNR, CDR2 FQNEAQ (reference sequence). This receptor was obtained from a boy younger than 18 in good health and CMV-seronegative. The chain has TRBV7-9 and TRBJ2-5; 7 bases fit TRBD1. Sequencing was carried out using PBMCs. CDR3 residues: CASSISRGPETQYF. The CDR3 bases are TGTGCCAGCAGCATTTCGAGGGGGCCAGAGACCCAGTACTTC.